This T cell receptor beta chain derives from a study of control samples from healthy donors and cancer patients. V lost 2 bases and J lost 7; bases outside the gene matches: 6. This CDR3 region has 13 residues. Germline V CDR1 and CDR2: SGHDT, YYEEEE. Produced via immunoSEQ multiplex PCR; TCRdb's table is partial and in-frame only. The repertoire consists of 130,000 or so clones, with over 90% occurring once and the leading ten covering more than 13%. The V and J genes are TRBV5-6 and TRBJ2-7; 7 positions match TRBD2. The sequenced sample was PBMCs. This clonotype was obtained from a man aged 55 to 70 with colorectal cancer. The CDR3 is CASSLGAGREQYF. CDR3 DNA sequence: TGTGCCAGCAGCTTAGGCGCCGGGAGGGAGCAGTACTTC.